This TCR beta chain comes out of a study of blood T cell repertoires in COVID-19 (TCRdb year 2020). About the study as a whole: Samples covering the acute and convalescent phases of COVID-19 were provided by collaborators in the United States, Italy and Spain. The material from the prospective study consisted of cDNA or gDNA derived from T cells, B-cell-depleted T cells, or PBMCs. Sample metadata almost always included a de-identified subject ID, COVID-19 status, age in years and sex. The dataset comprised deeply sampled blood TCRbeta repertoires from subjects exposed to, actively infected with, or recovered from COVID-19. The repertoires were released in a freely available public database meant as a resource for research on the immune response to SARS-CoV-2. The samples were drawn from the first 160 participants of the ongoing ImmuneRACE study and from some 1,300 subjects provided by 6 global collaborators. Where HLA class I and class II types were available, the types were taken from metadata supplied by the sample provider, not from assay-based typing. Overall study results and their limits: Clinical and demographic metadata were provided uncurated, with the amount varying by source and participant.

A note on this clone: Its specific antigen is unknown. No per-base quality is available; no much larger clone lies one base away.

V loses 0 bases, J loses 4 bases, and the germline ends lie 10 bases apart. The CDR3 holds 15 amino acids from the cysteine to the phenylalanine. Only the CDR3 DNA is retained, 45 bases long and in frame from the first base. CDR1 and CDR2 (MNHEY, SVGAGI) derive from the germline V gene. Collaborating institutions collected whole blood in K2EDTA tubes following their own protocols. For TCRbeta analysis, collaborators shipped samples as frozen whole blood, isolated PBMCs, or DNA extracted from either of those sample types. The immunoSEQ Assay, a bias-controlled multiplex PCR, was used to amplify TCRbeta CDR3 regions from genomic DNA. Per the source publication's procedure: Nucleated cell counts per sample were estimated from amplification of reference gene primers within the assay. To quantify the absolute abundance of each unique TCRbeta CDR3 rearrangement, sequence reads were collapsed and filtered. For each sample, productive Simpson clonality was calculated as the square root of Simpson's diversity index across productive rearrangements. As stored in TCRdb, this immuneACCESS dataset retains in-frame rearrangements with V and J assigned. A fraction of the clones does not appear; measured against another copy, unresolved V genes explain less than half of the discrepancy, and the remainder lacks a known reason. V, J and clone size are taken as reported in that table, and D and trimming were inferred from the DNA itself. The sample contains about 160,000 clones, approximately 90% of them found a single time. The ten largest clonotypes hold about 2.3% of the sample.

The chain was built from TRBV6-5 and TRBJ2-1; the D gene lacks a confident call. Sequencing was performed on peripheral blood. The sequence came from a man aged 18 to 35 with acute or convalescent COVID-19. The DNA reads as follows: TGTGCCAGCAGTTACTCGAGCAACGGTTACAATGAGCAGTTCTTC. It specifies CASSYSSNGYNEQFF.